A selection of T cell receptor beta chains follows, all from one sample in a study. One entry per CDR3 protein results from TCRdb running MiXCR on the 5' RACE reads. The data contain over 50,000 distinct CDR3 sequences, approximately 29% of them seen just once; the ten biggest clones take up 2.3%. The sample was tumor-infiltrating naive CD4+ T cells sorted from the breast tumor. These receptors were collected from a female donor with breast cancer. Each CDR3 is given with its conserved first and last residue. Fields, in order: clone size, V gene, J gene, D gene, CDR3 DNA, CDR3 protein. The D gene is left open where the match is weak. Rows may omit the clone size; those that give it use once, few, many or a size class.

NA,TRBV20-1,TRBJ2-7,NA,TGCAGTGCTAGAGGATTGACAGGGAGGAACTACGAGCAGTACTTC,CSARGLTGRNYEQYF
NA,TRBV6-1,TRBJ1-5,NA,TGTGCCAGCAGTGAATTTTCCGGGAAGGGACAGCCCCAGCATTTT,CASSEFSGKGQPQHF
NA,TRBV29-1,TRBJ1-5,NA,TGCAGCGTGATACCGGGACGGAACGGAGGGGCCCAGCATTTT,CSVIPGRNGGAQHF
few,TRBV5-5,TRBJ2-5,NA,TGTGCCAGCAGCTTTAATCCGGACACGGGAAAACAGACCCAGTACTTC,CASSFNPDTGKQTQYF
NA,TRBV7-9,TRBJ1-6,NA,TGTGCCAGCATCGGGACAAGGAATTCACCCCTCCACTTT,CASIGTRNSPLHF
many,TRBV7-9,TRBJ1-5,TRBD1,TGTGCCAGCAGCCCAGGGGGAAATCAGCCCCAGCATTTT,CASSPGGNQPQHF
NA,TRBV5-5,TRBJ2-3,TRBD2,TGTGCCAGCAGCTTGAGAGCGGGAGGTACAGATACGCAGTATTTT,CASSLRAGGTDTQYF
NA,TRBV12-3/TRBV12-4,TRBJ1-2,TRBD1,TGTGCCAGCAGTTTGGACAGGTTCTATGGCTACACCTTC,CASSLDRFYGYTF
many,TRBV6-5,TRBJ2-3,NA,TGTGCCAGCAGGGTTGACGGCACAGATACGCAGTATTTT,CASRVDGTDTQYF
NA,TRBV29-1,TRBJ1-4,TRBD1,TGCAGCGTTGAGGACAGGGGGAACGAAAAACTGTTTTTT,CSVEDRGNEKLFF
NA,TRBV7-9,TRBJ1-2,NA,TGTGCCAGCAGCTTAGAAGGGGCAGGGAGCAGCGGCTACACCTTC,CASSLEGAGSSGYTF
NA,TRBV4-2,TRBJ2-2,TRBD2,TGTCCCAGCAGCCAATATTCTAGCGGGGTCATTAACACCGGGGAGCTGTTTTTT,CPSSQYSSGVINTGELFF
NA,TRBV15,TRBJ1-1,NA,TGTGCCACCAGCACTCTCTCCACACGTACTGAAGCTTTCTTT,CATSTLSTRTEAFF
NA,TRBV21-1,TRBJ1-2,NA,TGTGCCAGCAAGGGGGAGGATAACTATGGCTACACCTTC,CASKGEDNYGYTF
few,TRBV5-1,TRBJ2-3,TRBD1,TGCGCCAGCAGCTTGACAGGGGGCGCGGATACGCAGTATTTT,CASSLTGGADTQYF
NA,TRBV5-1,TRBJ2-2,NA,TGCGCCAGCAGGGGGGCCATAAGGACCGGGGAGCTGTTTTTT,CASRGAIRTGELFF
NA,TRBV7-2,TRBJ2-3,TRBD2,TGTGCCCGCAGCTCGACTAGCGGGAGCGGGGCAGATACGCAGTATTTT,CARSSTSGSGADTQYF
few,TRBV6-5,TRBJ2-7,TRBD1,TGTGCCAGCAGTGACCCGGGGACAGGTCTTCTCGAGCAGTACTTC,CASSDPGTGLLEQYF
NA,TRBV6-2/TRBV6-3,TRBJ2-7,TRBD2,TGTGCCAGCAGTTACTCGGCTAGCGGCAACGAGCAGTACTTC,CASSYSASGNEQYF
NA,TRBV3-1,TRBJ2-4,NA,TGTGCCAGCAGCCCTAATCCCGGAGCGGACATTCAGTACTTC,CASSPNPGADIQYF
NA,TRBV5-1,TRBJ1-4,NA,TGCGCCAGCAGCTTGCAGGCTTCTAATGAAAAACTGTTTTTT,CASSLQASNEKLFF
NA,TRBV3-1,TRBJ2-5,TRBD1,TGTGCCAGCAGCTCCCGGACAGGGGGAGAGACCCAGTACTTC,CASSSRTGGETQYF
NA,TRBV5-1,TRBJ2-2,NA,TGCGCCAGCAGCGAGTCCTCACGACCGGGAACCGGGGAGCTGTTTTTT,CASSESSRPGTGELFF
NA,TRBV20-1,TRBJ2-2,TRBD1,TGCAGTGCTGATCGCCTCGACAGGGCGGGCACCGGGGAGCTGTTTTTT,CSADRLDRAGTGELFF
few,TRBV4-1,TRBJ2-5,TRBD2,TGCGCCAGCAGCCGCATAAGCGGGAGCGGAGAGACCCAGTACTTC,CASSRISGSGETQYF
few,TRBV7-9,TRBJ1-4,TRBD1,TGTGCCAGCAGCTTATGGGACAGGGGTGAAAAACTGTTTTTT,CASSLWDRGEKLFF
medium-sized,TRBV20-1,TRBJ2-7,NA,TGCAGTGCTAGTACCCAGCTACCCGTGCAGTACTTC,CSASTQLPVQYF
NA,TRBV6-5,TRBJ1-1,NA,TGTGCCAGCGTCGGACAGCTGAACACTGAAGCTTTCTTT,CASVGQLNTEAFF
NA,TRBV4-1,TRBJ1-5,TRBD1,TGCGCCAGCAGCCGAGGGACAGAAGGGGGGGTGATTAGCAATCAGCCCCAGCATTTT,CASSRGTEGGVISNQPQHF
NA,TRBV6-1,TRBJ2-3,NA,TGTGCCAACAGTGACCGGGGTTTCACAGATACGCAGTATTTT,CANSDRGFTDTQYF
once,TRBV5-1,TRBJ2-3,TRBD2,TGCGCCAGCAGCTTGGTCGGGAGGTTGGCCACAGATACGCAGTTTTTT,CASSLVGRLATDTQFF
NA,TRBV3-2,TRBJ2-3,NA,TGTGCCAGCAGCCAAGACGCGGGGTCGGCTACAGATACGCAGTATTTT,CASSQDAGSATDTQYF
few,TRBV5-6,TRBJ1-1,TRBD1,TGTGCCAGCAGCGGAGGGCGGGACAGGGGATTTGGCACTGAAGCTTTCTTT,CASSGGRDRGFGTEAFF
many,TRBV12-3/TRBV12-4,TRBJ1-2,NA,TGTGCCAGCAGCCAGGGAAGTGGCTACACCTTC,CASSQGSGYTF
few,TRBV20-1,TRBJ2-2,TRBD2,TGCAGTGCTAGCCTTAGCGGGGGGCATAGAACCGGGGAGCTGTTTTTT,CSASLSGGHRTGELFF
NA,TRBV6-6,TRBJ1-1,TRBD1,TGTGCCAGCAGTTTAGGGACAGGGGGTCGACAAGCTTTCTTT,CASSLGTGGRQAFF
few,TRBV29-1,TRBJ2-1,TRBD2,TGCAGCGTCCGGACTAGCGGGAGCAATGAGCAGTTCTTC,CSVRTSGSNEQFF
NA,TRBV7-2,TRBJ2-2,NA,TGTGCCAGCAGCTTAGCGTCCAGAGACACCGGGGAGCTGTTTTTT,CASSLASRDTGELFF
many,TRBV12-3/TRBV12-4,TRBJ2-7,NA,TGTGCCAGCAGTAGAACCTACGAGCAGTACTTC,CASSRTYEQYF
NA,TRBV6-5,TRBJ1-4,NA,TGTGCCAGCAGTCCCACAGGGCTTAATGAAAAACTGTTTTTT,CASSPTGLNEKLFF
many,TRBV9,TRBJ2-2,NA,TGTGCCAGCAGCGCGACAGGCCATTCGAACACCGGGGAGCTGTTTTTT,CASSATGHSNTGELFF
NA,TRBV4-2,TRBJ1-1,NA,TGTGCCAGCAGCCAAGACAGTCACGGAGCTTTCTTT,CASSQDSHGAFF
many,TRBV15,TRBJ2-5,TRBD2,TGTGCCACCAGCAGAGATGGGACTAGCAAACGGACCCAGTACTTC,CATSRDGTSKRTQYF
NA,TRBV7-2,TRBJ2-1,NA,TGTGCCAGCAGCCCCACTAGAGACAATGAGCAGTTCTTC,CASSPTRDNEQFF
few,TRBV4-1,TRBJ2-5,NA,TGCGCCAGCAGCCAAGCACTGCCGAATCAAGAGACCCAGTACTTC,CASSQALPNQETQYF
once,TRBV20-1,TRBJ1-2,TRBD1,TGCAGTGCCAGAAAGACAGGGTACGGCTACACCTTC,CSARKTGYGYTF
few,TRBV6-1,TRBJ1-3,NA,TGTGCCAGCAGCGAAGCTGCCACCATATATTTT,CASSEAATIYF
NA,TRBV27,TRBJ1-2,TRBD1,TGTGCCAGCAGCCCCACACAGGGGGCAGGAGGCTACACCTTC,CASSPTQGAGGYTF
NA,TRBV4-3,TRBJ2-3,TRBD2,TGCGCCAGCAGTTCCCTAGCGGGAGGCCGCACAGATACGCAGTATTTT,CASSSLAGGRTDTQYF
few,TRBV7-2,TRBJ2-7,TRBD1,TGTGCCAGCAGCTTAGCGACAGGGGGGTCCTACGAGCAGTACTTC,CASSLATGGSYEQYF
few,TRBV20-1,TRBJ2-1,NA,TGCAGTGCTAGAGGGGGCAGGGATCATGAGCAGTTCTTC,CSARGGRDHEQFF
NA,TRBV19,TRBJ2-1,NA,TGCGCCAGTAGTATAGAGGGAAACACTTACAATGAGCAGTTCTTC,CASSIEGNTYNEQFF
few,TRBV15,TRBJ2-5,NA,TGTGCCACCAGCAGAGACAGGGCACAAGAGACCCAGTACTTC,CATSRDRAQETQYF
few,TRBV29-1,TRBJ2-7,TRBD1,TGCAGCGTTGAGGGACAGGGCTCCGAGCAGTACTTC,CSVEGQGSEQYF